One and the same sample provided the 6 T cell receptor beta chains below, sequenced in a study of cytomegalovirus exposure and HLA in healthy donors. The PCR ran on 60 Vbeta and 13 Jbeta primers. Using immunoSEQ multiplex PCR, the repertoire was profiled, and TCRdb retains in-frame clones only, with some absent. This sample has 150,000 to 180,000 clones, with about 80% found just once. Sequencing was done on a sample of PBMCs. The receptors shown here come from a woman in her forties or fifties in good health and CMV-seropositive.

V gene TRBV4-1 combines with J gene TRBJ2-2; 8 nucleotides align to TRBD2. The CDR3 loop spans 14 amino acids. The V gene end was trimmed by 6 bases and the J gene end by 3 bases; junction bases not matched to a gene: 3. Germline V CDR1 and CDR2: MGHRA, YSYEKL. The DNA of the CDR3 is TGCGCCAGCAGGTCAGCGGGGGACACCGGGGAGCTGTTTTTT. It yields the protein CASRSAGDTGELFF.

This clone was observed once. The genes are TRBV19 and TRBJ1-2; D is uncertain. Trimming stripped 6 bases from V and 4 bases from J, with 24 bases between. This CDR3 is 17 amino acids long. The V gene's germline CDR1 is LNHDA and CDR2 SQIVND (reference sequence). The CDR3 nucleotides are TGTGCCAGTAGAACAAACGTTGGGCCAATCCCAATCTATGGCTACACCTTC. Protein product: CASRTNVGPIPIYGYTF.

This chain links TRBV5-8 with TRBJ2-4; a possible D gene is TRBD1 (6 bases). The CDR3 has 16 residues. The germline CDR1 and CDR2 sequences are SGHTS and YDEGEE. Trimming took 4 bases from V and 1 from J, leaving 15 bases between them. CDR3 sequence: CASSLRGLGAKNIQYF. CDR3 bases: TGTGCCAGCAGCCTCAGGGGCTTAGGGGCCAAAAACATTCAGTACTTC. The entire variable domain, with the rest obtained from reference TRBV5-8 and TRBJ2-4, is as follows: EAGVTQSPTHLIKTRGQQATLRCSPISGHTSVYWYQQALGLGLQFLLWYDEGEERNRGNFPPRFSGRQFPNYSSELNVNALELEDSALYLCASSLRGLGAKNIQYFGAGTRLSVL.

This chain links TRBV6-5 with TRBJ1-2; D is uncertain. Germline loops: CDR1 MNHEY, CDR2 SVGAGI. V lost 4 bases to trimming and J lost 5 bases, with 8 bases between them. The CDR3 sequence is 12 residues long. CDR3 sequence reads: CASSSGAYGYTF. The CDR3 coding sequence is TGTGCCAGCAGTTCGGGAGCGTATGGCTACACCTTC.

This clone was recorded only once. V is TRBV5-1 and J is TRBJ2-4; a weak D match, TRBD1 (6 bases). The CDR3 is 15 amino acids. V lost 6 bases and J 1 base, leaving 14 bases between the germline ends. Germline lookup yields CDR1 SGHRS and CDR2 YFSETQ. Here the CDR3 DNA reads TGCGCCAGCAAAGAAACAGGGACGGCCAAAAACATTCAGTACTTC. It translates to CASKETGTAKNIQYF.

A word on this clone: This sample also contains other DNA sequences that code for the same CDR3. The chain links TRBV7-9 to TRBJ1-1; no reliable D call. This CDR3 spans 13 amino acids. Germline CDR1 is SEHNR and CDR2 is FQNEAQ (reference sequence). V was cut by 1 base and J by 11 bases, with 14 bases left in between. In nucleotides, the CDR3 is TGTGCCAGCAGCTTAGGGGAGAATACAAAGGCTTTCTTT. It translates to CASSLGENTKAFF.